This passage covers 26 T cell receptor beta chains from one sample sequenced in a study of blood T cell repertoires in COVID-19 (TCRdb year 2020). Preparation of the library involved the immunoSEQ multiplex PCR assay. What TCRdb holds here is the immuneACCESS table cut down to in-frame rearrangements. Part of the clones is not present; checked against another copy, under half of the missing clones reflect an unresolved V gene, and the others are unexplained. A total of about 210,000 clones appear in this sample, approximately 85% of them only once. The ten biggest clones cover roughly 7.6% of the sample. Material: peripheral blood. Receptors originate from a woman in her 50s with active or convalescent COVID-19.

The chain uses TRBV3-1 (or the pseudogene TRBV3-2) and TRBJ2-5, with a tentative D call TRBD1 (5 bases). The CDR3 is 16 amino acids. Germline V lookup: CDR1 LGHDT, CDR2 YNNKEL (reference sequence). Between the trimmed V and J ends, which lost 1 base and 1 base, there was a span of 13 bases. Here the CDR3 reads CASSQGVRRGQETQYF. In DNA form, the CDR3 reads TGTGCCAGCAGCCAAGGGGTTAGAAGGGGCCAAGAGACCCAGTACTTC.

This clone was counted only a few times. The V call is TRBV6-4, the J call TRBJ2-1; tentative D call: TRBD2 (5 bases). The CDR3 is made up of 16 amino acids. The germline V gene encodes CDR1 MRHNA and CDR2 SNTAGT. V lost 4 bases and J lost 0, with 13 bases in between. In DNA, the CDR3 is TGTGCCAGCAGTGGCGGACTGGTGAGCTCCTACAATGAGCAGTTCTTC. Its protein product is CASSGGLVSSYNEQFF.

Concerning this clone: Other DNA sequences in the sample encode the same CDR3. The chain has TRBV5-1 and TRBJ1-6, with D hard to call. CDR3 size: 13 residues. CDR1 and CDR2 from the germline V gene are SGHRS and YFSETQ. V dropped 2 bases and J dropped 5 bases, with 5 bases sitting between them. For the CDR3, the DNA is TGCGCCAGCAGCTTCGGGGATAATTCACCCCTCCACTTT. Amino acid sequence: CASSFGDNSPLHF.

The rearrangement links TRBV15 to TRBJ1-1, with D unclear. Germline CDR1 is LNHNV and CDR2 is YYDKDF (reference sequence). V shed 1 base and J shed 6 bases, with 6 bases lying between them. The CDR3 loop spans 12 amino acids. Written as DNA, the CDR3 is TGTGCCACCAGCAGAGCCCCCTCTGAAGCTTTCTTT. Its translation is CATSRAPSEAFF.

This clone was found once. The chain uses TRBV28 and TRBJ1-2; D might be TRBD1 (5 bases). Looked up from germline, CDR1 is MDHEN and CDR2 is SYDVKM. The ends were cut back, 4 bases at V and 2 bases at J, with 11 bases in the middle. This CDR3 comprises 14 residues. CDR3 DNA: TGTGCCAGCAGTTCCCATGGGGGGAACTATGGCTACACCTTC. Translating it yields CASSSHGGNYGYTF.

In its sample, this clone was seen a few times. The V call is TRBV5-4, the J call TRBJ2-7; possibly TRBD1 for D (7 bases). There are 16 residues in the CDR3. Germline V gene sequence: CDR1 SGHNT, CDR2 YYREEE (reference sequence). V was pared by 0 bases and J by 3 bases, with 16 bases between. The CDR3 DNA is TGTGCCAGCAGCTTGGGCGGAGGGGGCCAGAACTACGAGCAGTACTTC. Its translation is CASSLGGGGQNYEQYF. Together with reference TRBV5-4 and TRBJ2-7, the CDR3 gives the full variable domain: ETGVTQSPTHLIKTRGQQVTLRCSSQSGHNTVSWYQQALGQGPQFIFQYYREEENGRGNFPPRFSGLQFPNYSSELNVNALELDDSALYLCASSLGGGGQNYEQYFGPGTRLTVT.

The chain joins TRBV6-6 to TRBJ1-1, with TRBD1 as a possible D gene (5 bases). Trimming took off 6 bases at V and 4 bases at J, with 18 bases between the two ends. The CDR3 contains 15 residues. Looked up from germline, CDR1 is MNHNY and CDR2 is SVGAGI (reference sequence). The DNA of the CDR3 is TGTGCCAGCAGGCCGCCGAGGACATCTCTCACTGAAGCTTTCTTT. Translated: CASRPPRTSLTEAFF.

The chain carries TRBV11-2 and TRBJ2-2; the D gene is possibly TRBD2 (6 bases). Germline CDR1 is SGHAT and CDR2 is FQNNGV. Between the trimmed V and J ends, which lost 5 bases and 7 bases, there was a span of 17 bases. CDR3 size: 15 residues. The CDR3 reads CASSLTGLANGELFF. The CDR3 DNA is TGTGCCAGCAGCCTGACCGGTCTAGCGAACGGGGAGCTGTTTTTT.

This chain uses TRBV10-3 with TRBJ1-6; 8 bases align to TRBD1. The J segment lost 10 bases and the V segment lost 10 bases, leaving 9 bases of the junction unmatched. CDR3 size: 13 residues. Germline CDR1 and CDR2: ENHRY and SYGVKD. The CDR3 sequence is CATQQGVRSPLHF. The CDR3, as DNA: TGTGCCACCCAACAGGGGGTACGGTCACCCCTCCACTTT.

The chain is built from TRBV2 and TRBJ1-1; D unresolved. Per the germline V gene, CDR1 is SNHLY and CDR2 is FYNNEI. The CDR3 is 12 amino acids. V lost 6 bases and J 5 bases, leaving 10 bases between the germline ends. The CDR3: CASRVEGTEAFF. The CDR3 nucleotides read TGTGCCAGCAGGGTCGAGGGAACTGAAGCTTTCTTT.

The chain employs TRBV24-1 and TRBJ2-1; 10 bases agree with TRBD2. Germline V gene sequence: CDR1 KGHDR, CDR2 SFDVKD. The CDR3 covers 17 residues. V was clipped by 2 bases and J by 7 bases; unmatched bases: 10. CDR3 in amino acids: CATSDWRTSGWGNEQFF. DNA for the CDR3: TGTGCCACCAGTGATTGGAGGACTAGCGGTTGGGGGAATGAGCAGTTCTTC.

V gene TRBV11-2 combines with J gene TRBJ2-2; 7 bases match TRBD1. V gave up 5 bases and J gave up 5 bases; unmatched junction bases: 5. In germline, CDR1 is SGHAT, CDR2 FQNNGV. The CDR3 loop spans 14 amino acids. In DNA form, the CDR3 reads TGTGCCAGCAGCCGACAGGGAAGTACCGGGGAGCTGTTTTTT. Protein sequence: CASSRQGSTGELFF.

J is TRBJ1-2 and V is TRBV5-4, with TRBD1 as a possible D gene (6 bases). CDR3 length: 12 amino acids. V lost 0 bases and J 11 bases, leaving 11 bases between the germline ends. The germline V gene has CDR1 SGHNT and CDR2 YYREEE (reference sequence). The CDR3, as DNA: TGTGCCAGCAGCTTGGCGGACAGCAGATACACCTTC. Translated, it gives CASSLADSRYTF.

This chain joins TRBV4-2 and TRBJ1-2; D gene uncertain. This CDR3 is 14 amino acids long. V dropped 3 bases and J dropped 6 bases, with 14 bases sitting between them. The germline V gene encodes CDR1 LGHNA and CDR2 YNFKEQ. The CDR3 DNA follows: TGTGCCAGCAGCCATGATGAAGCCTCTCATGGCTACACCTTC. It is translated as CASSHDEASHGYTF.

The chain couples TRBV7-9 to TRBJ2-7, with a tentative D call TRBD2 (6 bases). Germline loops: CDR1 SEHNR, CDR2 FQNEAQ (reference sequence). The CDR3 is 13 amino acids. Deletions cut 5 bases from V and 5 bases from J, with 13 bases between. DNA for the CDR3: TGTGCCAGCAGCCTAACTAGCCTCAACGAGCAGTACTTC. Translating it yields CASSLTSLNEQYF.

This sequence joins TRBV6-5 and TRBJ2-3; 8 bases are shared with TRBD1. With 4 bases clipped from V and 4 bases from J, the junction kept 4 bases outside the gene matches. Germline values: CDR1 MNHEY, CDR2 SVGAGI. This CDR3 region has 14 residues. CDR3 loop: CASSSRTGPDTQYF. The CDR3 DNA follows: TGTGCCAGCAGTTCTCGGACAGGGCCAGATACGCAGTATTTT.

The V and J genes are TRBV5-1 and TRBJ2-5; 10 bases line up with TRBD2. The CDR3 is made up of 17 amino acids. J was trimmed by 2 bases and V by 0 bases; bases with no gene match: 7. Germline assignment: CDR1 SGHRS and CDR2 YFSETQ. The CDR3 reads CASSLGAGGIIQETQYF. CDR3 coding DNA: TGCGCCAGCAGCTTGGGAGCGGGGGGGATTATTCAAGAGACCCAGTACTTC.

In this sample, this clone turned up a few times. The chain combines TRBV12-3 or TRBV12-4 with TRBJ1-2; D is unclear. This CDR3 region has 13 residues. V was cut by 6 bases and J by 0 bases, with 8 bases left in between. The CDR3 region has the DNA TGTGCCAGCAGCGGACTCTCTAACTATGGCTACACCTTC. Translating gives CASSGLSNYGYTF.

Worth noting for this clone: Distinct nucleotide sequences in the sample also encode this CDR3. V and J are TRBV28 and TRBJ1-2; D ambiguous. Germline V gene sequence: CDR1 MDHEN, CDR2 SYDVKM. Trimming took 3 bases from V and 0 from J, leaving 5 bases between them. This CDR3 is 13 amino acids long. CDR3 protein: CASSFGANYGYTF. The CDR3, as DNA: TGTGCCAGCAGTTTTGGAGCTAACTATGGCTACACCTTC.

The chain links TRBV5-4 to TRBJ1-4, with no clear D. Germline V gives CDR1 SGHNT, CDR2 YYREEE (reference sequence). V lost 4 bases, J lost 7 bases, and 20 bases lay in between. The CDR3 has 16 amino acids. CDR3 nucleotide sequence: TGTGCCAGCAGCCACGGATCTTCACTAGTAGGTGAAAAACTGTTTTTT. Translating gives CASSHGSSLVGEKLFF.

The chain is built from TRBV19 and TRBJ2-7; D is unclear. The CDR3 contains 14 residues. Trimming pared 3 bases from V and 3 bases from J, leaving 12 bases between. Germline CDR1 LNHDA, CDR2 SQIVND (reference sequence). CDR3 DNA sequence: TGTGCCAGTAGTATTAAATCTAACTACTACGAGCAGTACTTC. Translating gives CASSIKSNYYEQYF.

In this sample, this clone turned up once. The chain couples TRBV7-9 to TRBJ2-5; 14 bases agree with TRBD2. The trim removed 3 bases at V and 5 bases at J, leaving 14 bases unmatched. The CDR3 runs 19 residues. The germline V gene encodes CDR1 SEHNR and CDR2 FQNEAQ (reference sequence). Written as DNA, the CDR3 is TGTGCCAGCAGCTTGCCGGGACTAGCGGGAGTCTTCCCACGGGAGACCCAGTACTTC. Encoded protein: CASSLPGLAGVFPRETQYF.

The chain links TRBV19 to TRBJ1-1; the D is unclear. Germline CDR1 reads LNHDA; CDR2 reads SQIVND (reference sequence). The CDR3 totals 14 residues. Trimming took off 4 bases at V and 2 bases at J, with 11 bases between the two ends. CDR3 in DNA: TGTGCCAGTAGTAGCCACAGAAAAAACACTGAAGCTTTCTTT. It yields the protein CASSSHRKNTEAFF.

This sequence joins TRBV19 and TRBJ1-5; 7 bases match TRBD1. Germline V gives CDR1 LNHDA, CDR2 SQIVND (reference sequence). V shed 6 bases, J shed 8 bases, and the junction held 7 bases outside the gene matches. There are 13 residues in the CDR3. The DNA for the CDR3 is TGTGCCAGTAGCCCGGACAGGTCAAAGCCCCAGCATTTT. It is translated as CASSPDRSKPQHF.

The rearrangement links TRBV10-3 to TRBJ2-1, with 10 bases matching TRBD1. This CDR3 comprises 15 residues. CDR1 is ENHRY and CDR2 is SYGVKD in the germline V gene. The trim removed 4 bases at V and 5 bases at J, leaving 5 bases unmatched. The CDR3 loop reads CAISAGTGANNEQFF. CDR3 nucleotides: TGTGCCATCAGTGCGGGGACAGGGGCTAACAATGAGCAGTTCTTC.

This chain uses TRBV5-1 with TRBJ2-7; the match to TRBD2 covers 8 bases. Unmatched junction bases numbered 6, after V lost 4 bases and J lost 0 bases. The length of the CDR3 is 15 residues. Looked up from germline, CDR1 is SGHRS and CDR2 is YFSETQ. The CDR3 nucleotides read TGCGCCAGCAGCAGCAGCGGGGGAAGCTCCTACGAGCAGTACTTC. Its translation: CASSSSGGSSYEQYF.